Listed below are T cell receptor beta chains from one sample, sequenced in a study of early T cells in non-severe SARS-CoV-2 infection. TCRdb re-called the 5' RACE reads through MiXCR, storing one row per CDR3 protein. The sample includes around 57,000 distinct CDR3 sequences, approximately 13% of them seen just once. The sequenced material came from whole blood. These receptors came from an adult who was a healthcare worker with PCR-confirmed SARS-CoV-2 infection or an uninfected control (not recorded which). The CDR3 runs from the conserved cysteine through the conserved F or W. Fields, in order: D gene, J gene, V gene, clone size, CDR3 DNA, CDR3 protein. The D gene is left open where the match is weak. Clone size is given for some rows only: seen once, a few or many times, or a class if the clone is expanded.

>TRBD2|TRBJ2-5|TRBV10-3|.
TGTGCCATCGGGAATTCGAAACCTAGCGGGAGGCACCAAGAGACCCAGTACTTC
CAIGNSKPSGRHQETQYF
>TRBD1|TRBJ1-3|TRBV12-3/TRBV12-4|few
TGTGCCAGCAGTTCCTACAACAGGGGACCTGGAAACACCATATATTTT
CASSSYNRGPGNTIYF
>TRBD2|TRBJ2-3|TRBV11-2|few
TGTGCCAGCAGCTTAGTTTCCGCGGGAGGGCGTGATACGCAGTATTTT
CASSLVSAGGRDTQYF
>.|TRBJ2-1|TRBV4-3|many
TGCGCCAGCAGCCAAGTGGTGGACTCCCCCACAATTGAGCAGTTCTTC
CASSQVVDSPTIEQFF
>TRBD2|TRBJ2-5|TRBV2|many
TGTGCCAGCAGTGAGGGGGGGGAGACCCAGTACTTC
CASSEGGETQYF
>TRBD1|TRBJ2-3|TRBV6-4|.
TGTGCCAGTAGAGGGACAGCAGAAATCACAGATACGCAGTATTTT
CASRGTAEITDTQYF
>.|TRBJ2-1|TRBV15|many
TGTGCCACCAGCAGAGAGGGCAATGAGCAGTTCTTC
CATSREGNEQFF
>.|TRBJ2-7|TRBV11-1|many
TGTGCCAGCAGCGCTCAGCGGACTACTAACGAGCAGTACTTC
CASSAQRTTNEQYF
>.|TRBJ1-3|TRBV11-2|few
TGTGCCAGCAGCTTAGTTTTAAGGAGCGGGGGCCACACCATATATTTT
CASSLVLRSGGHTIYF
>.|TRBJ2-2|TRBV14|.
TGTGCCAGCAGCCGCAGGGCCACCGGGGAGCTGTTTTTT
CASSRRATGELFF
>TRBD1|TRBJ1-2|TRBV11-2|many
TGTGCCAGCAGCCCGGACAGGGGTGGCTATGGCTACACCTTC
CASSPDRGGYGYTF
>TRBD1|TRBJ1-1|TRBV7-2|few
TGTGCCAGCAGCTTAGTAGGGGGACAGGAGATGAACACTGAAGCTTTCTTT
CASSLVGGQEMNTEAFF
>.|TRBJ2-7|TRBV6-6|.
TGTGCCAGCACCCGGGACTCCTACGAGCAGTACTTC
CASTRDSYEQYF
>.|TRBJ1-5|TRBV30|once
TGTGCCTGGAGTGCAAGCCTCACCGGGCAGCCCCAGCATTTT
CAWSASLTGQPQHF
>.|TRBJ1-1|TRBV28|.
TGTGCCAGCAGGCGGGGGGGCGTTATAAACACTGAAGCTTTCTTT
CASRRGGVINTEAFF
>TRBD1|TRBJ1-5|TRBV12-3/TRBV12-4|many
TGTGCCAGCAGCCTGGGACAGGGGCTCAGCCAGCCCCAGCATTTT
CASSLGQGLSQPQHF
>.|TRBJ1-5|TRBV7-6|many
TGTGCCAGCAGCTTACAATCCGGGTTAAATCAGCCCCAGCATTTT
CASSLQSGLNQPQHF
>.|TRBJ2-1|TRBV3-1|many
TGTGCCAGCAGCCAAGATTCCGGCCTTGGCAATGAGCAGTTCTTC
CASSQDSGLGNEQFF
>TRBD2|TRBJ2-5|TRBV5-4|many
TGTGCCAGCAGCTTGGGGGGACTAGCGGATGAGACCCAGTACTTC
CASSLGGLADETQYF
>TRBD1|TRBJ2-7|TRBV20-1|many
TGCAGTGCGACATCCTCCGGGACAGGGAAAAGCTACGAGCAGTACTTC
CSATSSGTGKSYEQYF
>TRBD2|TRBJ2-2|TRBV24-1|many
TGTGCCACCAGTGTGGCGGGGACTAACCGGGCCGGGGAGCTGTTTTTT
CATSVAGTNRAGELFF
>.|TRBJ2-7|TRBV6-1|.
TGTGCCAGCATAACAAGCTACGAGCAGTACTTC
CASITSYEQYF
>.|TRBJ1-5|TRBV19|many
TGTGCCAGTAGTATAGGGGGTCAGCCCCAGCATTTT
CASSIGGQPQHF
>.|TRBJ2-3|TRBV11-2|many
TGTGCCAGCAGCCCGTTAGATACGCAGTATTTT
CASSPLDTQYF
>TRBD2|TRBJ2-5|TRBV11-2|many
TGTGCCAGCAGCACAGGACTAGCGGGGGGGCGGGAGACCCAGTACTTC
CASSTGLAGGRETQYF
>TRBD1|TRBJ2-1|TRBV28|many
TGTGCCAGCAGTTCTTGGCGGGACAGGGTAGGAAATGAGCAGTTCTTC
CASSSWRDRVGNEQFF
>.|TRBJ2-1|TRBV10-3|many
TGTGCCATCAGTGAATTTTCTGAGCAGTTCTTC
CAISEFSEQFF
>.|TRBJ2-4|TRBV7-3|many
TGTGCCAGCAGCTTAGTTGGAGCCAAAAACATTCAGTACTTC
CASSLVGAKNIQYF
>.|TRBJ2-3|TRBV14|few
TGTGCCAGCAGCCAGGTTGCGGCCCACACAGATACGCAGTATTTT
CASSQVAAHTDTQYF
>TRBD1|TRBJ1-6|TRBV12-3/TRBV12-4|few
TGTGCCAGCAATTCCGGGACAGGGGGACTTTATAATTCACCCCTCCACTTT
CASNSGTGGLYNSPLHF
>.|TRBJ2-7|TRBV10-3|.
TGTGCCATCAGTTCCCAGGCAGGTGGGGGTTACGAGCAGTACTTC
CAISSQAGGGYEQYF
>.|TRBJ2-1|TRBV6-6|few
TGTGCCAGCAGTTATGTGGAGGGCCCGTTCAAGGTCTTC
CASSYVEGPFKVF
>.|TRBJ2-7|TRBV29-1|few
TGCAGCGTTGAGTCCCAGAGCTCCTACGAGCAGTACTTC
CSVESQSSYEQYF
>.|TRBJ2-7|TRBV10-1|many
TGCGCCAGCGCAGGGCCATCGTACGAGCAGTACTTC
CASAGPSYEQYF
>TRBD2|TRBJ2-2|TRBV19|.
TGTGCCAGTAGTATAGTCCCGGGAGGGGACACCGGGGAGCTGTTTTTT
CASSIVPGGDTGELFF
>TRBD2|TRBJ2-3|TRBV7-2|many
TGTGCCAGCAGCTTGACTAGCGGGAAGGTAGATACGCAGTATTTT
CASSLTSGKVDTQYF
>.|TRBJ2-7|TRBV21-1|few
TGTGCCAGCAGCAAGGCAGGGGATATGGAGCAGTACTTC
CASSKAGDMEQYF
>TRBD1|TRBJ2-2|TRBV5-1|many
TGCGCCAGCAGGACAGGGGCCACCGGGGAGCTGTTTTTT
CASRTGATGELFF
>.|TRBJ2-7|TRBV20-1|few
TGCAGTGCTAGATCTTTGGGGATTAACCCGGAGGTGCTGTACTTC
CSARSLGINPEVLYF
>.|TRBJ2-5|TRBV7-2|.
TGTGCCAGCAGCTTATCTGGCCTCAGGACCCAGTACTTC
CASSLSGLRTQYF
>.|TRBJ2-5|TRBV20-1|few
TGCAGTGCTAGGAGGCGGATCCTCCAAGAGACCCAGTACTTC
CSARRRILQETQYF